This T cell receptor (beta chain) appears in the sequencing data of a study of T cells of healthy individuals. TCRdb redid the calling of the 5' RACE reads with MiXCR, one entry per CDR3 protein. The sample contains around 53,000 distinct CDR3 sequences, roughly 15% of which appear only once. Germline loops: CDR1 SQVTM, CDR2 ANQGSEA. The V gene lost 4 bases and the J gene lost 5 bases, with 19 bases spanning the gap. The CDR3 has 15 residues. The TCR was taken from a human donor in good health. This rearrangement joins TRBV29-1 to TRBJ2-3; D is unclear. CDR3 in DNA: TGCAGCGTTGCATTGGAAAACCCCCTTGGAGATACGCAGTATTTT. This gives the protein CSVALENPLGDTQYF.